Described below is a single TCR beta chain sequence and its context. Assay: immunoSEQ multiplex PCR; the TCRdb copy retains only in-frame clones and omits some. In the table there are some 100,000 clones, around nine tenths of which are singletons. The sample is drawn from a study of T cell changes during pregnancy in multiple sclerosis. CDR1 and CDR2 from the germline V gene are MDHEN and SYDVKM. This CDR3 is built from 13 residues. The V end lost 5 bases, the J end lost 4 bases, and 9 bases lay between the germline ends. The V call is TRBV28, the J call TRBJ2-1, with D uncertain. The TCR originated in a female donor with multiple sclerosis, enrolled in a pregnancy study. The specimen was peripheral blood, collected in the second trimester of pregnancy. The CDR3 sequence is CASSTRPYNEQFF. The CDR3 bases are TGTGCCAGCAGTACCAGGCCTTACAATGAGCAGTTCTTC.